A selection of T cell receptor beta chains follows, all from one sample in a study of T cell responses to AZD1222 COVID-19 vaccine. Repertoires were generated with immunoSEQ multiplex PCR, while TCRdb's copy carries only in-frame clones and drops some. The sample records about 80,000 clones, about 85% being singletons. Sequencing used peripheral blood, obtained on day 0 of AZD1222 vaccination. The receptors come from an adult in good health. Both conserved end residues are part of each CDR3. D genes are given only for firm matches. Clone size appears in some rows only: once, few, many, or a class for an expanded clone.

DNA | CDR3 | J | D | V | size
TGTGCTAGTGGTCTGTCTAGCGGGAGTCTGTTCTTC | CASGLSSGSLFF | TRBJ2-1 | TRBD2 | TRBV12-5 | .
TGTGCCAGCAGCTGGGGGAGCGGGAGGATTTACGAGCAGTACTTC | CASSWGSGRIYEQYF | TRBJ2-7 | TRBD2 | TRBV7-6 | .
TGTGCCAGCAGTCTCTCGGGAGGGGATAGCACTGAAGCTTTCTTT | CASSLSGGDSTEAFF | TRBJ1-1 | . | TRBV27 | .
TGTGCCAGCAGCTTTCGCGGGACAGGGCTTAGAGCTTTCTTT | CASSFRGTGLRAFF | TRBJ1-1 | TRBD1 | TRBV7-2 | .
TGTGCCAGCAGCCAAGGCGGTGAGACCCAGTACTTC | CASSQGGETQYF | TRBJ2-5 | . | TRBV3-1/TRBV3-2 | .
TGTGCCAGCAGCCAAGTAGGGTCCACGGCTTTCTTT | CASSQVGSTAFF | TRBJ1-1 | . | TRBV3-1/TRBV3-2 | .
TGTGCCAGTAGTATCCCGTACTACTCCACAGGGGGCGACGGCAATCAGCCCCAGCATTTT | CASSIPYYSTGGDGNQPQHF | TRBJ1-5 | TRBD1 | TRBV19 | once
TGTGCCATCAGTGAGTCCCGGACAGGGAACGAGCAGTACTTC | CAISESRTGNEQYF | TRBJ2-7 | TRBD1 | TRBV10-3 | .
TGTGCCAGCAGCCAAGGATCACAGGGGGCCCGCAGTGAGCAGTTCTTC | CASSQGSQGARSEQFF | TRBJ2-1 | TRBD1 | TRBV4-2 | .
TGTGCCACAGGAGGCCACAGATCCTACGAGCAGTACTTC | CATGGHRSYEQYF | TRBJ2-7 | . | TRBV6-5 | .
TGTGCCAGCAGCTTGGCTGGAGATGGGACCTTTGGCTACACCTTC | CASSLAGDGTFGYTF | TRBJ1-2 | . | TRBV5-4 | .
TGTGCCAGCTCACCCCAAAGGTCCGGAGAGGGGGAGACCCAGTACTTC | CASSPQRSGEGETQYF | TRBJ2-5 | . | TRBV18 | once
TGTGCCAGCAGCCCCAATGATGGCTACACCTTC | CASSPNDGYTF | TRBJ1-2 | . | TRBV7-9 | few
TGTGCCAGCAGCCAAGGACAGCCGACTAATGAAAAACTGTTTTTT | CASSQGQPTNEKLFF | TRBJ1-4 | . | TRBV7-2 | .
TGCGCCAGCAGCCAAGGGGATATGACAGGGACTGGAAACACCATATATTTT | CASSQGDMTGTGNTIYF | TRBJ1-3 | TRBD1 | TRBV4-1 | once
TGCGCCAGCAGCCGTGGGGTCGAGCAGTACTTC | CASSRGVEQYF | TRBJ2-7 | . | TRBV4-1 | .
TGTGCCAGCAGTGACCTGGCAGGGGGTCAGCCCCAGCATTTT | CASSDLAGGQPQHF | TRBJ1-5 | TRBD1 | TRBV2 | .
TGTGCCAGCAAGCCCGAGGGGGGATCCCCTACGCAGTATTTT | CASKPEGGSPTQYF | TRBJ2-3 | . | TRBV5-5 | once
TGTGCCAGCAGCAACCCGGCCGCAACTAATGAAAAACTGTTTTTT | CASSNPAATNEKLFF | TRBJ1-4 | . | TRBV5-6 | .
TGTGCCAGTAGTAGAGGGGCGCCCACAGATACGCAGTATTTT | CASSRGAPTDTQYF | TRBJ2-3 | . | TRBV19 | .
TGTGCCAGCAGCTTACAGAGAGGGGCCTCCTACGAGCAGTACTTC | CASSLQRGASYEQYF | TRBJ2-7 | . | TRBV7-2 | .
TGTGCCAGCTCACCGAGACCGGCTGGGCCTCGGGAAAAACTGTTTTTT | CASSPRPAGPREKLFF | TRBJ1-4 | . | TRBV18 | .
TGTGCCAGTAGTAGAGGACAGCATAGCAATCAGCCCCAGCATTTT | CASSRGQHSNQPQHF | TRBJ1-5 | . | TRBV19 | .
TGTGCCAGCAGCTTATTTCATGGGGTGCCCCAGCATTTT | CASSLFHGVPQHF | TRBJ1-5 | . | TRBV7-6 | .
TGTGCCAGTAGTTCCTCGACTAGCGGGGTTTTTGAGACCCAGTACTTC | CASSSSTSGVFETQYF | TRBJ2-5 | TRBD2 | TRBV19 | .
TGCGCCAGCAGCCAAGGAGCCAGGGCCATCTATGGCTACACCTTC | CASSQGARAIYGYTF | TRBJ1-2 | . | TRBV4-1 | .
TGTGCCAGCAGCTCAGGCCTCCCGAACACCGGGGAGCTGTTTTTT | CASSSGLPNTGELFF | TRBJ2-2 | . | TRBV7-7 | .
TGCAGCGTTTACGGACTAGCGGCCTACGAGCAGTACTTC | CSVYGLAAYEQYF | TRBJ2-7 | TRBD2 | TRBV29-1 | few
TGCGCCAGCAGCCCCCGACCGGGACAGGGTAACTATGGCTACACCTTC | CASSPRPGQGNYGYTF | TRBJ1-2 | TRBD1 | TRBV5-1 | once
TGTGCCAGCAGTTACTTGGGGGGCGCGTACGAGCAGTACTTC | CASSYLGGAYEQYF | TRBJ2-7 | . | TRBV6-2/TRBV6-3 | .
TGTGCCAGTAGTTTCGGGGGAGGGGCAACCTACGAGCAGTACTTC | CASSFGGGATYEQYF | TRBJ2-7 | TRBD2 | TRBV19 | .
TGTGCCAGCAGCTTCCGGGTCGGGGGAACTGAAGCTTTCTTT | CASSFRVGGTEAFF | TRBJ1-1 | . | TRBV5-5 | .
TGTGCCAGCAGCTCCCGGACTAGCGGGTTTCGGGGGGAGCTGTTTTTT | CASSSRTSGFRGELFF | TRBJ2-2 | TRBD2 | TRBV5-6 | once
TGTGCCAGCAGCGTAGGTACAGGGGCGAAGTTTGATGGCTACACCTTC | CASSVGTGAKFDGYTF | TRBJ1-2 | TRBD1 | TRBV9 | .
TGTGCCAGCAGCTTACAGGGAGAGTTTGCAGATACGCAGTATTTT | CASSLQGEFADTQYF | TRBJ2-3 | . | TRBV11-1 | .
TGCAGCGTTCCATCAGGGGGTATCAACGAGCAGTACTTC | CSVPSGGINEQYF | TRBJ2-7 | TRBD1 | TRBV29-1 | once
TGCGCCAGCAGCTTGGGTCCAGAGCCCGATGGCTACACCTTC | CASSLGPEPDGYTF | TRBJ1-2 | . | TRBV5-1 | .
TGTGCCAGCAGTGAGATAAGCTCTGGAAACACCATATATTTT | CASSEISSGNTIYF | TRBJ1-3 | . | TRBV2 | .
TGTGCCAGCAGCTTGGAGGGGTTCACTCAGCCCCAGCATTTT | CASSLEGFTQPQHF | TRBJ1-5 | . | TRBV5-5 | few
TGTGCCAGCAGCACCGTACCGGGACCCCGCACAGATACGCAGTATTTT | CASSTVPGPRTDTQYF | TRBJ2-3 | . | TRBV21-1 | few
TGCGCCAGCAGCTTGTTCGGGGACAGGGGAGGCAATGAGCAGTTCTTC | CASSLFGDRGGNEQFF | TRBJ2-1 | TRBD1 | TRBV5-1 | .
TGTGCCAGCAGCTTGGGAGGGGGCGCCACCGGGGAGCTGTTTTTT | CASSLGGGATGELFF | TRBJ2-2 | TRBD1 | TRBV5-6 | .
TGTGCCAGTAGTGGGATTCTTGGGCTTGGTCAGCCCCAGCATTTT | CASSGILGLGQPQHF | TRBJ1-5 | . | TRBV19 | once
TGCGCCAGCAGCTTAGAGGGACAGGGGAGCGGCTACACCTTC | CASSLEGQGSGYTF | TRBJ1-2 | TRBD1 | TRBV5-1 | .
TGTGCCAGCAGCTTAAATAGCCCGGGGGAAGGTGAAAAACTGTTTTTT | CASSLNSPGEGEKLFF | TRBJ1-4 | . | TRBV7-3 | .
TGCAGCGTTGGGGACATTCGCCTGGGCTACACCTTC | CSVGDIRLGYTF | TRBJ1-2 | . | TRBV29-1 | .
TGTGCCTGGAGTGAGGGTTTTGATGGAAACACCATATATTTT | CAWSEGFDGNTIYF | TRBJ1-3 | . | TRBV30 | .
TGTGCCAGCAGTGAAGTTGGGACACCATACGAGCAGTACTTC | CASSEVGTPYEQYF | TRBJ2-7 | . | TRBV6-1 | .
TGTGCCAGCAGCCATGACCCTCCCAGATACGAGCAGTACTTC | CASSHDPPRYEQYF | TRBJ2-7 | . | TRBV28 | once
TGCGCCAGCAGCCTAGGGACAGGGGGCACCCAAGAGACCCAGTACTTC | CASSLGTGGTQETQYF | TRBJ2-5 | TRBD1 | TRBV4-1 | once
TGTGCCAGCAAAATGGGACAGACCGAGACCCAGTACTTC | CASKMGQTETQYF | TRBJ2-5 | TRBD1 | TRBV2 | .
TGCAGCGTCCGGGGCGGGAGCTCCTACAATGAGCAGTTCTTC | CSVRGGSSYNEQFF | TRBJ2-1 | TRBD2 | TRBV29-1 | once
TGTGCCAGCAGCTCGCTCGGACTAGCCTACAATGAGCAGTTCTTC | CASSSLGLAYNEQFF | TRBJ2-1 | TRBD2 | TRBV11-3 | .
TGTGCCTGGCTCTGGCCGGGGCGTGTGAACACTGAAGCTTTCTTT | CAWLWPGRVNTEAFF | TRBJ1-1 | . | TRBV30 | once
TGTGCCAGCAGCCCTCGTCCCTACGAGCAGTACTTC | CASSPRPYEQYF | TRBJ2-7 | . | TRBV9 | .
TGTGCCAGCAGCCCAGGGCAGGGGGATAATTCACCCCTCCACTTT | CASSPGQGDNSPLHF | TRBJ1-6 | TRBD1 | TRBV11-1 | .